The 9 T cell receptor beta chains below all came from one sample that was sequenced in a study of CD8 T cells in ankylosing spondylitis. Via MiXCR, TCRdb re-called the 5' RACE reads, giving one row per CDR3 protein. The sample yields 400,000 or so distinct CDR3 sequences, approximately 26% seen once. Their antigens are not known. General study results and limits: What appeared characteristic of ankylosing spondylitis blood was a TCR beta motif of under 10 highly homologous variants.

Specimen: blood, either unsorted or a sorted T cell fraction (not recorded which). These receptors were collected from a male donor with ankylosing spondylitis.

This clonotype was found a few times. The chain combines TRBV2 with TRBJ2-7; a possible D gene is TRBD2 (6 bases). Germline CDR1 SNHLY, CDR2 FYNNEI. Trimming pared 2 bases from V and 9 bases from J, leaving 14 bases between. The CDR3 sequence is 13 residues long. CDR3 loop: CASSEWREVWQYV. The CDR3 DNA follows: TGTGCCAGCAGTGAATGGCGGGAAGTCTGGCAGTACGTC.

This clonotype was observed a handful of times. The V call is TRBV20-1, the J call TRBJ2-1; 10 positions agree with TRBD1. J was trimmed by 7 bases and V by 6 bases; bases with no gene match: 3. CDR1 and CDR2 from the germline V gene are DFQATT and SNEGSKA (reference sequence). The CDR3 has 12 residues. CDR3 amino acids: CSAPGQGNEQFF. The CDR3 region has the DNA TGCAGTGCACCGGGACAGGGGAATGAGCAGTTCTTC.

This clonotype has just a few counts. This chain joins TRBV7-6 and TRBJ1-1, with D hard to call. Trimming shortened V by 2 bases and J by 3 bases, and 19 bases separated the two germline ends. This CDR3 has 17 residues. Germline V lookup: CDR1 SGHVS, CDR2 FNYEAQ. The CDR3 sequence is CASSLIGWWETDTEAFF. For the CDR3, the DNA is TGTGCCAGCAGCTTAATCGGGTGGTGGGAAACGGACACTGAAGCTTTCTTT.

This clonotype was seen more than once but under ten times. CDR3 sequence: CSARYQAEAFF. The CDR3 coding sequence is TGCAGTGCTAGATACCAGGCTGAAGCTTTCTTT. V is TRBV20-1 and J is TRBJ1-1, with no clear D. The V end was cut by 2 bases, the J end by 6 bases, with 7 bases between. CDR3 size: 11 residues. Germline CDR1 DFQATT, CDR2 SNEGSKA (reference sequence).

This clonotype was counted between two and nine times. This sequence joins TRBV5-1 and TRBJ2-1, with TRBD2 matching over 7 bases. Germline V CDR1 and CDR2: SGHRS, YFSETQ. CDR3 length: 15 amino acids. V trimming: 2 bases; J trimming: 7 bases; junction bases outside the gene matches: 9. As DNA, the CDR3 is TGCGCCAGCAGCTTCCATGGCAGGGAGGGGAATGAGCAGTTCTTC. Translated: CASSFHGREGNEQFF.

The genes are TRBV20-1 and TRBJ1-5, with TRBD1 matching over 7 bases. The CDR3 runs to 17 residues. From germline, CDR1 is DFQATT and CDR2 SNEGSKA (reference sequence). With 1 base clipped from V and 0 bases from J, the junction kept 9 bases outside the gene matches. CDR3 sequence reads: CSARVTGNPYSNQPQHF. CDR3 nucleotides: TGCAGTGCTAGAGTGACAGGGAACCCATATAGCAATCAGCCCCAGCATTTT.

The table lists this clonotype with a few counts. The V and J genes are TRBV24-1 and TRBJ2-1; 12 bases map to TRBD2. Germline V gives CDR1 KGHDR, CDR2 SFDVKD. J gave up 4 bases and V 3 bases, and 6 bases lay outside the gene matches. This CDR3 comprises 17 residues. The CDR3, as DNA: TGTGCCACCAGTGATACCACGACTAGCGGGAGTTACAATGAGCAGTTCTTC. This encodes CATSDTTTSGSYNEQFF.

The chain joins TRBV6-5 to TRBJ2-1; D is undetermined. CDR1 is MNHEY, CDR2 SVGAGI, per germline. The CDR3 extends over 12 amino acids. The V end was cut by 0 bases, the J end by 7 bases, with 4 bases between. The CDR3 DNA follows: TGTGCCAGCAGTTACTCTCGGAATGAGCAGTTCTTC. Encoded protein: CASSYSRNEQFF.

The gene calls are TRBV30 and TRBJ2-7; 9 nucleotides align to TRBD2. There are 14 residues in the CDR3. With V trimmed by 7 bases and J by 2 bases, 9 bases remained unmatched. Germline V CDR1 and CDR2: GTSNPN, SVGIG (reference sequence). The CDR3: CASQWAGGPYEQYF. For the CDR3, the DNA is TGTGCCTCCCAATGGGCGGGAGGGCCCTACGAGCAGTACTTC.